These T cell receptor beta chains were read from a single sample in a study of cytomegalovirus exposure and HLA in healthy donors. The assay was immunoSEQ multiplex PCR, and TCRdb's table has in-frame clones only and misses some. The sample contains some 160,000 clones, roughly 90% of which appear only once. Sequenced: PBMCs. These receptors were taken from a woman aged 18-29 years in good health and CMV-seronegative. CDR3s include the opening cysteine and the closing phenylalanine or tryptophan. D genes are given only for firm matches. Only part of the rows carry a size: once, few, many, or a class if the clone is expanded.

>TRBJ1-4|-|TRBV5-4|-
CASSLNIGVGGEKLFF
TGTGCCAGCAGCTTGAATATTGGGGTGGGAGGTGAAAAACTGTTTTTT
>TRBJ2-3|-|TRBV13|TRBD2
CASSLRAGGPGTDTQYF
TGTGCCAGCAGCTTAAGGGCGGGGGGGCCGGGCACAGATACGCAGTATTTT
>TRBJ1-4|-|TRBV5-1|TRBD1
CASSMTGANNEKLFF
TGCGCCAGCAGCATGACAGGGGCGAATAATGAAAAACTGTTTTTT
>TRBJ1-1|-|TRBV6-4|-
CASKGEAEGTEAFF
TGTGCCAGCAAAGGAGAGGCCGAAGGCACTGAAGCTTTCTTT
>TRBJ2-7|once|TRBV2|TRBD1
CASSDWTGGNEQYF
TGTGCCAGCAGTGATTGGACAGGGGGAAACGAGCAGTACTTC
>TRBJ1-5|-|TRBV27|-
CASSLGTGDYQPQHF
-
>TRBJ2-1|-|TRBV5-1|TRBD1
CASSFLGQPYNEQFF
TGCGCCAGCAGCTTCTTGGGACAGCCCTACAATGAGCAGTTCTTC
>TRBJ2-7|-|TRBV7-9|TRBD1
CASSLWDSSYEQYF
TGTGCCAGCAGCTTATGGGACAGCTCCTACGAGCAGTACTTC
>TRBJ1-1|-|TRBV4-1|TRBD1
CASSRSWDRWVGTEAFF
TGCGCCAGCAGCCGAAGCTGGGACAGGTGGGTCGGCACTGAAGCTTTCTTT
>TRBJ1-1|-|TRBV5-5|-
CASSLAAGMNTEAFF
TGTGCCAGCAGCTTGGCCGCGGGGATGAACACTGAAGCTTTCTTT
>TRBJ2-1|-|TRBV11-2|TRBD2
CASSATSGANNEQFF
TGTGCCAGCAGCGCGACTAGCGGGGCTAACAATGAGCAGTTCTTC
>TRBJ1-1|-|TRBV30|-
CAWARAGSTEAFF
TGTGCCTGGGCCCGGGCGGGAAGCACTGAAGCTTTCTTT
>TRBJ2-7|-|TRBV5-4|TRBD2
CASSPAGDSYEQYF
TGTGCCAGCAGCCCCGCGGGAGACTCCTACGAGCAGTACTTC
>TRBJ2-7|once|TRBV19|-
CASSIDRTRAPYEQYF
TGTGCCAGTAGTATAGATCGGACAAGGGCCCCCTACGAGCAGTACTTC
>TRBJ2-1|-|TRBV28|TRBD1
CASSWGSDRGNEQFF
TGTGCCAGCAGTTGGGGGTCGGACAGGGGGAATGAGCAGTTCTTC
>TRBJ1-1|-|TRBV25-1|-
CASSELSRTFGRDEAFF
TGTGCCAGCAGTGAATTGAGCCGGACATTTGGGAGGGATGAAGCTTTCTTT
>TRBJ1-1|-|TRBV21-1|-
CASRQGRSEAFF
TGTGCCAGCAGACAGGGACGGTCTGAAGCTTTCTTT
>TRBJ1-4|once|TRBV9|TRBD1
CASSVVPTGGFEKLFF
TGTGCCAGCAGCGTGGTTCCGACAGGGGGATTTGAAAAACTGTTTTTT
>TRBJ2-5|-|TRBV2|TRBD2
CASSEASGGPAAETQYF
TGTGCCAGCAGTGAGGCTAGCGGGGGGCCCGCCGCAGAGACCCAGTACTTC
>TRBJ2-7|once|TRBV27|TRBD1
CATMMGQGNEQYF
TGTGCCACCATGATGGGACAGGGGAACGAGCAGTACTTC
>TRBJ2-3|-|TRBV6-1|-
CASSEEEGLLQYF
TGTGCCAGCAGTGAGGAGGAGGGCCTCCTTCAGTATTTT
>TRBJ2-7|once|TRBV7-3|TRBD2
CAGNSGRAYEQYF
TGTGCCGGAAATAGCGGGAGGGCCTACGAGCAGTACTTC